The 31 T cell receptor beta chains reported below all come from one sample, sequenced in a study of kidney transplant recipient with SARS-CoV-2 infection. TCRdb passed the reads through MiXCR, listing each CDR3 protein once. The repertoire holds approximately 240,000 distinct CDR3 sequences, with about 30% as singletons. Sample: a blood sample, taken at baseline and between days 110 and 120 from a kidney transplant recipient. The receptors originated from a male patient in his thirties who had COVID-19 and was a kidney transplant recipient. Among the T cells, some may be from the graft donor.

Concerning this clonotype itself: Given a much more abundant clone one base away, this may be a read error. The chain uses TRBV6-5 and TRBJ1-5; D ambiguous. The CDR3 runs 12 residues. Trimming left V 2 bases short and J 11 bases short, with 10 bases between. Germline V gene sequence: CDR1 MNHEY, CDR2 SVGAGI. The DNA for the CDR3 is TGTGCCAGCAGTTACCCAGGAGGATCCCAGCATTTT. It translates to CASSYPGGSQHF.

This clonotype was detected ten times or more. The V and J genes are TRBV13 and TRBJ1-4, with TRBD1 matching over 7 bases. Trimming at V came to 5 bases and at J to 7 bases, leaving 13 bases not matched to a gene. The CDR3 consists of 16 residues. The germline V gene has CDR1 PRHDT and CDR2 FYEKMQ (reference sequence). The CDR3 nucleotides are TGTGCCAGCAGCGGGAGACAGGGCGCGGCGCGTGAAAAACTGTTTTTT. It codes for CASSGRQGAAREKLFF.

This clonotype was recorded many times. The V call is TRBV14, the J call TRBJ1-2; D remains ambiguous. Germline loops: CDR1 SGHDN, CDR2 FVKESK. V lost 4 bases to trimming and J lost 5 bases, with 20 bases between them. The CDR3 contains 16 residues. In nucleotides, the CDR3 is TGTGCCAGCAGCCTGCATTCCGAATACTTCGGTTATGGCTACACCTTC. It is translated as CASSLHSEYFGYGYTF.

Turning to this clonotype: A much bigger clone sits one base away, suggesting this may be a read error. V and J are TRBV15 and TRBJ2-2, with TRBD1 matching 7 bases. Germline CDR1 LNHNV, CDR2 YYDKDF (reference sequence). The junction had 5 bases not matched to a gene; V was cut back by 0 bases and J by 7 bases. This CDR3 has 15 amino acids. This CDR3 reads CATSRDVGDSGELFF. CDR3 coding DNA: TGTGCCACCAGCAGAGATGTGGGGGACAGCGGGGAGCTGTTTTTT.

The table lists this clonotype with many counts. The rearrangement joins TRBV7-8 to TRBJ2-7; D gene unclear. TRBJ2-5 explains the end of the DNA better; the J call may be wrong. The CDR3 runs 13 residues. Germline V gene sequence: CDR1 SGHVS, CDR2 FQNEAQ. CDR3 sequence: CASSLVVQETQYF. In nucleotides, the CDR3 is TGTGCCAGCAGCTTAGTGGTCCAAGAGACCCAGTACTTC.

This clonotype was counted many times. The DNA of the CDR3 is TGTGCCAGCAGCTTCTCAGAATTTACGCAGTATTTT. Protein sequence: CASSFSEFTQYF. V usage is TRBV7-9 and J usage is TRBJ2-3; D uncertain. The length of the CDR3 is 12 residues. The germline V gene has CDR1 SEHNR and CDR2 FQNEAQ (reference sequence). Between the trimmed V and J ends, which lost 3 bases and 8 bases, there was a span of 9 bases.

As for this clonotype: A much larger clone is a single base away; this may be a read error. The CDR3 spells CAGEQSYSRKTYGYTF. Written as DNA, the CDR3 is TGTGCCGGCGAGCAATCGTACTCAAGAAAGACCTATGGCTACACCTTC. The chain uses TRBV9 and TRBJ1-2; no reliable D call. There are 16 residues in the CDR3. CDR1 SGDLS and CDR2 YYNGEE come from the germline V gene. Between the trimmed V and J ends, which lost 10 bases and 4 bases, there was a span of 26 bases.

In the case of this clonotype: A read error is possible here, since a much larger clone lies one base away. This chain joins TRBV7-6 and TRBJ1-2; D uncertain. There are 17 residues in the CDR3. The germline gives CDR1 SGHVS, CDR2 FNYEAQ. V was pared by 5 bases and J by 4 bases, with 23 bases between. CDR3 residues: CASSAGTKCRKTYGYTF. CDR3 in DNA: TGTGCCAGCAGCGCCGGAACTAAGTGCCGAAAGACCTATGGCTACACCTTC.

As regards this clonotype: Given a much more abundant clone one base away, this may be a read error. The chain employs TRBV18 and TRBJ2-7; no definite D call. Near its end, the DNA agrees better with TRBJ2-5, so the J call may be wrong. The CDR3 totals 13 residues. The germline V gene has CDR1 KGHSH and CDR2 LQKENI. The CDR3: CASSRAYVGTQYF. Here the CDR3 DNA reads TGTGCCAGCTCAAGGGCTTACGTAGGGACCCAGTACTTC.

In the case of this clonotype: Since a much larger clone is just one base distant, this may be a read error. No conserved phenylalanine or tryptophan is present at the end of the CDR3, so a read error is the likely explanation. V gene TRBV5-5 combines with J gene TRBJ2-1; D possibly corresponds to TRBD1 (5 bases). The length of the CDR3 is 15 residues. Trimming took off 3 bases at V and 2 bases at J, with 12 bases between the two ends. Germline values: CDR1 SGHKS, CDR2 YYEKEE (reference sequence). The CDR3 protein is CASSYRPRAYNEQFL. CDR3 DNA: TGTGCCAGCAGCTACAGACCCAGGGCCTACAATGAGCAGTTCCTC.

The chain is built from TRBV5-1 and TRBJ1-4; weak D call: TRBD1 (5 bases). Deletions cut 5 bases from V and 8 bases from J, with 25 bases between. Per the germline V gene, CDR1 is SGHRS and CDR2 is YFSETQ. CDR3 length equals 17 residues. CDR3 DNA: TGCGCCAGCAGGGTAGGTGGACGGGGCGCAGGTGAAGAAAAACTGTTTTTT. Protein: CASRVGGRGAGEEKLFF.

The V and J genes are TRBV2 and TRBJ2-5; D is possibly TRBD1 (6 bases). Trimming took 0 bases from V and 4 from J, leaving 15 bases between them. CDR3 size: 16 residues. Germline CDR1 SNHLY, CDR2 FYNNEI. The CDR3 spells CASSEALLWGRETQYF. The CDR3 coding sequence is TGTGCCAGCAGTGAAGCGCTTCTATGGGGGCGAGAGACCCAGTACTTC. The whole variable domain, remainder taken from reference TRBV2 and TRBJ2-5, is EPEVTQTPSHQVTQMGQEVILRCVPISNHLYFYWYRQILGQKVEFLVSFYNNEISEKSEIFDDQFSVERPDGSNFTLKIRSTKLEDSAMYFCASSEALLWGRETQYFGPGTRLLVL.

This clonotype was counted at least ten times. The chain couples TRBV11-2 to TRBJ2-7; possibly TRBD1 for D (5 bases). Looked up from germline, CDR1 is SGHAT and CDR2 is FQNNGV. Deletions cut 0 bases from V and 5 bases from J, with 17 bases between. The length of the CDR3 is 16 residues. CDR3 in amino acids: CASSLDMGQDAHEQYF. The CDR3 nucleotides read TGTGCCAGCAGCTTAGATATGGGGCAGGACGCCCACGAGCAGTACTTC.

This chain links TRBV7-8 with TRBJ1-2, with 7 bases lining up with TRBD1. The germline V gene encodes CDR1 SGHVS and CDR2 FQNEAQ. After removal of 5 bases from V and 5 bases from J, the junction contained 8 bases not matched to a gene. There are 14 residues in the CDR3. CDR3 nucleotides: TGTGCCAGCAGCACCCGCACAGGGGCGTATGGCTACACCTTC. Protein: CASSTRTGAYGYTF. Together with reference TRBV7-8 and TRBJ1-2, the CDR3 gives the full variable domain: GAGVSQSPRYKVAKRGQDVALRCDPISGHVSLFWYQQALGQGPEFLTYFQNEAQLDKSGLPSDRFFAERPEGSVSTLKIQRTQQEDSAVYLCASSTRTGAYGYTFGSGTRLTVV.

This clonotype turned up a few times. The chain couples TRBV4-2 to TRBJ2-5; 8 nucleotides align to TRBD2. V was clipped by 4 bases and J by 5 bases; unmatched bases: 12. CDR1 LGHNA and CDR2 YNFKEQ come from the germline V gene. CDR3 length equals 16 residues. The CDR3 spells CASSRLGREAGETQYF. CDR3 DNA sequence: TGTGCCAGCAGCCGCCTCGGGCGGGAGGCCGGGGAGACCCAGTACTTC.

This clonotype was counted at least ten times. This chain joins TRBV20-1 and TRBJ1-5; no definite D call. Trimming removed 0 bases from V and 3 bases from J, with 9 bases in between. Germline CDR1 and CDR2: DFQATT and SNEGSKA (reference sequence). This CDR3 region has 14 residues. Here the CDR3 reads CSARDQTDNQPQHF. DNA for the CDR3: TGCAGTGCTAGAGATCAGACCGACAATCAGCCCCAGCATTTT.

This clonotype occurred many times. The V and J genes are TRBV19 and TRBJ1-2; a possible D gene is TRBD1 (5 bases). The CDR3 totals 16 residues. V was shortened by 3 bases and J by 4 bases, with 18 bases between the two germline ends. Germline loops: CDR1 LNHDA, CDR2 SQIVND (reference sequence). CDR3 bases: TGTGCCAGTAGTATTAAGGTGGGCAGGGACGGCTATGGCTACACCTTC. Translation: CASSIKVGRDGYGYTF.

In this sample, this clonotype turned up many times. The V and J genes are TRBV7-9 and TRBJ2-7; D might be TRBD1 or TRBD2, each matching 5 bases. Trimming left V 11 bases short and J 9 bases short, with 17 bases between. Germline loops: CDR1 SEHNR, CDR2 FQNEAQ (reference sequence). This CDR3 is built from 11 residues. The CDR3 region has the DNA TGTGCCGGAGACGACGGGGCCGGGCAGTACTTC. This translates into CAGDDGAGQYF.

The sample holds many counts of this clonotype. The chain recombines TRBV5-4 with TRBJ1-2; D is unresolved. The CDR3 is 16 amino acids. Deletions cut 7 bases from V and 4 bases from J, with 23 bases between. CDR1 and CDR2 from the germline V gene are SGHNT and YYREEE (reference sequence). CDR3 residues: CASRPDVPGKTYGYTF. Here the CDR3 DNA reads TGTGCCAGCCGACCTGACGTACCAGGAAAGACCTATGGCTACACCTTC.

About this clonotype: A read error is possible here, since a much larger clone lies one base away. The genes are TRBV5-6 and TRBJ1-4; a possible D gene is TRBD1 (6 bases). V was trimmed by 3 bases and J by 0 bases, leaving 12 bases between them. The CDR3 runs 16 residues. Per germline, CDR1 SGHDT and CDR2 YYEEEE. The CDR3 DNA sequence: TGTGCCAGCAGCTCGACAGGAGGTGCAACTAATGAAAAACTGTTTTTT. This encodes CASSSTGGATNEKLFF.

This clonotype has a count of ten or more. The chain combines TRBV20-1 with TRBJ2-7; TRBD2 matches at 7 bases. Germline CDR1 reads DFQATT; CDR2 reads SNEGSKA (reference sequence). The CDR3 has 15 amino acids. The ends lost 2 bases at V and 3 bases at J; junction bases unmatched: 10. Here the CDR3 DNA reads TGCAGTGCTAGATTACAAAGCGGGAACCGCTACGAGCAGTACTTC. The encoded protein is CSARLQSGNRYEQYF.

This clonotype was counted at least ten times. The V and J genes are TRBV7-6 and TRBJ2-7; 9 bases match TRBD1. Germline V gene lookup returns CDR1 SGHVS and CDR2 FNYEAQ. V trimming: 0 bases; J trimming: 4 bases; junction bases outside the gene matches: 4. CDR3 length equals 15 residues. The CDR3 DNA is TGTGCCAGCAGCTTAGCTTTTGACAGGGGGTACGAGCAGTACTTC. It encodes CASSLAFDRGYEQYF.

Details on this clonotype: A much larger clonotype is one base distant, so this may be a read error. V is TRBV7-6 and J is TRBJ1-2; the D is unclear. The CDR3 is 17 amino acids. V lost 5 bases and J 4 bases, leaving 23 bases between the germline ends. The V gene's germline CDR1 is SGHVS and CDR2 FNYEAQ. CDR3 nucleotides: TGTGCCAGCAGCAATCCAGATGAATCTCGAAAGACCTATGGCTACACCTTC. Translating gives CASSNPDESRKTYGYTF.

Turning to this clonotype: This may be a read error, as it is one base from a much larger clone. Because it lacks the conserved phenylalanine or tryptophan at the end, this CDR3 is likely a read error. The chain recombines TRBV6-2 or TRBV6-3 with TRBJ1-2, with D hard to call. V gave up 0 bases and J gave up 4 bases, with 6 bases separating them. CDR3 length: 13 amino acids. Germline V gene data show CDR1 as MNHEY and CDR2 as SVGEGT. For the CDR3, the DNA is TGTGCCAGCAGTTACTCACCCGCCTATGGCTACACCTGC. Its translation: CASSYSPAYGYTC.

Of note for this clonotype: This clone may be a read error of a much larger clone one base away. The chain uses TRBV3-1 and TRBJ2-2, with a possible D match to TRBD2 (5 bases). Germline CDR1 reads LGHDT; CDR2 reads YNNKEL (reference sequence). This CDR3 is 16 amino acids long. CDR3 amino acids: CASSRRSVLGTGEPFF. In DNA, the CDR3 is TGTGCCAGCAGCCGTCGAAGTGTGCTTGGAACCGGGGAGCCGTTTTTT.

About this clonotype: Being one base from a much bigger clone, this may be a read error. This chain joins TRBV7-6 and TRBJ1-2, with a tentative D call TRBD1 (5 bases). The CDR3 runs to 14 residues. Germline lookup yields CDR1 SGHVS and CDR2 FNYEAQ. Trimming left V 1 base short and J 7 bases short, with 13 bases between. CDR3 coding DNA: TGTGCCAGCAGCTTAGGCGGAGGGACGAGTGGCTACACCTTC. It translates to CASSLGGGTSGYTF.

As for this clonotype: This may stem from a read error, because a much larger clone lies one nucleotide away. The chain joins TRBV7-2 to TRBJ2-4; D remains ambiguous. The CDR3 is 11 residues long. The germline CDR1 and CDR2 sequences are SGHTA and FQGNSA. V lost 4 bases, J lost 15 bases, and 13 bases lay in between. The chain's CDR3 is CASSSLHERYF. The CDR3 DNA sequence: TGTGCCAGCAGCTCATTACACGAGCGGTACTTC.

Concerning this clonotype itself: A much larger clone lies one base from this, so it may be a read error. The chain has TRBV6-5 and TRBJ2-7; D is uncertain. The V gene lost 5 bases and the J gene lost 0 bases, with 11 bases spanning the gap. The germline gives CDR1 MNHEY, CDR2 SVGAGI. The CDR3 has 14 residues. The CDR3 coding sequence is TGTGCCAGCAGTAACCGCCCTATCTCCTACGAGCAGTACTTC. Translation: CASSNRPISYEQYF.

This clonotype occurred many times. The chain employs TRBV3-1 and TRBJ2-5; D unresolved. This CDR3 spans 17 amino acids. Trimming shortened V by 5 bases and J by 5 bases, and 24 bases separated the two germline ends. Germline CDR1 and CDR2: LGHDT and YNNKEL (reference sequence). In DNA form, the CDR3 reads TGTGCCAGCAGCTACGAGAGTCCCATTTCTTTCTCTGAGACCCAGTACTTC. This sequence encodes CASSYESPISFSETQYF.

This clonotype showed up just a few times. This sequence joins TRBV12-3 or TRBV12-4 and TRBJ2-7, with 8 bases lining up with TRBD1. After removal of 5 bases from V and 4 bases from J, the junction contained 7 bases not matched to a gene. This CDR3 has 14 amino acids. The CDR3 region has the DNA TGTGCCAGCAGTGCCGCAGGGGGCGGGTACGAGCAGTACTTC. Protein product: CASSAAGGGYEQYF.

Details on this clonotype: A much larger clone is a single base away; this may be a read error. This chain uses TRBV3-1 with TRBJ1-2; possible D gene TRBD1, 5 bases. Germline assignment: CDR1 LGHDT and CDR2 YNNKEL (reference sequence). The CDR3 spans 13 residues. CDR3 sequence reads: CAGSRDVMEGYTF. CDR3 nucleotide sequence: TGTGCCGGCAGCCGGGACGTTATGGAAGGCTACACCTTC.